The 17 T cell receptor beta chains listed next were all sequenced from one sample in a study of Graves' ophthalmopathy and Graves' hyperthyroidism. Amplification of TCR beta CDR3 regions used RNA transcripts. An initial RT-PCR round employing HTBI primers preceded a second-round multiplex PCR. Using its own MiXCR run on the multiplex PCR reads, TCRdb lists one record per CDR3 protein. Here the sample spans approximately 640,000 distinct CDR3 sequences, 35% to 45% being singletons. Sequenced sample: peripheral blood. Receptors originate from an adult man with Graves' ophthalmopathy.

This clonotype was seen many times. The V gene is TRBV10-3, the J gene TRBJ1-3; unclear D gene. CDR1 ENHRY and CDR2 SYGVKD come from the germline V gene. The V and J ends lost 11 bases and 0 bases respectively, with 8 bases between them. The CDR3 is 12 residues long. Here the CDR3 reads CAAEGSGNTIYF. The DNA for the CDR3 is TGTGCCGCGGAGGGCTCTGGAAACACCATATATTTT.

This clonotype was counted many times. The CDR3 DNA reads as TGCAGTGCTAGCAGAACAGGGCCGGTGGGAGAGCAGTACTTC. Protein: CSASRTGPVGEQYF. J is TRBJ2-7 and V is TRBV20-1; tentative D call: TRBD1 (6 bases). Trimming stripped 3 bases from V and 7 bases from J, with 19 bases between. This CDR3 is 14 amino acids long. The germline CDR1 and CDR2 sequences are DFQATT and SNEGSKA (reference sequence).

This clonotype was seen many times. This chain's CDR3 is CASSLVASSDTEAFF. The DNA for the CDR3 is TGTGCCAGCAGCTTGGTGGCATCCTCGGACACTGAAGCTTTCTTT. This rearrangement joins TRBV5-4 to TRBJ1-1; D gene unclear. V was cut by 0 bases and J by 3 bases, with 12 bases left in between. CDR3 length: 15 amino acids. Germline V gives CDR1 SGHNT, CDR2 YYREEE (reference sequence).

There are many counts of this clonotype. The V and J genes are TRBV5-1 and TRBJ1-6; 9 bases fit TRBD1. With 4 bases clipped from V and 7 bases from J, the junction kept 3 bases outside the gene matches. Germline loops: CDR1 SGHRS, CDR2 YFSETQ. The CDR3 length is 14 residues. CDR3 sequence reads: CASSPGTGNSPLHF. The CDR3 bases are TGCGCCAGCAGCCCTGGGACAGGGAATTCACCCCTCCACTTT.

This clonotype has a count of ten or more. The rearrangement uses TRBV9 and TRBJ1-1, with unresolved D. Trimming stripped 0 bases from V and 1 base from J, with 10 bases between. This CDR3 region has 15 residues. Germline V lookup: CDR1 SGDLS, CDR2 YYNGEE. CDR3 sequence reads: CASSVGGYENTEAFF. CDR3 sequence (DNA): TGTGCCAGCAGCGTAGGTGGGTATGAGAACACTGAAGCTTTCTTT.

In its sample, this clonotype was seen a few times. The chain is built from TRBV20-1 and TRBJ2-7; 11 positions match TRBD2. The germline CDR1 and CDR2 sequences are DFQATT and SNEGSKA (reference sequence). V shed 0 bases, J shed 4 bases, and the junction held 2 bases outside the gene matches. The CDR3 contains 14 residues. CDR3 nucleotide sequence: TGCAGTGCTAGAGACGGGACTAGCGGTTACGAGCAGTACTTC. Translating it yields CSARDGTSGYEQYF.

Many counts were recorded for this clonotype. The gene calls are TRBV7-9 and TRBJ1-2, with TRBD1 identical over 8 bases. The CDR3 length is 14 residues. The V and J ends lost 3 bases and 4 bases, in that order; junction bases with no gene match: 4. Germline V gene lookup returns CDR1 SEHNR and CDR2 FQNEAQ (reference sequence). The CDR3 loop reads CASSFGQGLYGYTF. The DNA of the CDR3 is TGTGCCAGCAGCTTCGGACAGGGCCTCTATGGCTACACCTTC.

On this clonotype itself: A junction end diverges from the germline sequence, so it may reflect a read error. The chain carries TRBV5-1 and TRBJ2-2, with TRBD1 identical over 10 bases. Germline lookup yields CDR1 SGHRS and CDR2 YFSETQ. The CDR3 runs to 16 residues. CDR3 in DNA: TGCGCCAGCAGCAACGGACAGGGGGTTGACACCGGGGAGCTGCTTTTT. Its protein is CASSNGQGVDTGELLF.

This clonotype was observed at least ten times. The chain couples TRBV29-1 to TRBJ2-5; D is undetermined. The CDR3 sequence is 15 residues long. Looked up from germline, CDR1 is SQVTM and CDR2 is ANQGSEA. V lost 0 bases to trimming and J lost 0 bases, with 11 bases between them. As DNA, the CDR3 is TGCAGCGTTGAAGACATCATACTTGACCAAGAGACCCAGTACTTC. It translates to CSVEDIILDQETQYF. Looking up the rest from reference TRBV29-1 and TRBJ2-5 gives the full variable domain: SAVISQKPSRDICQRGTSLTIQCQVDSQVTMMFWYRQQPGQSLTLIATANQGSEATYESGFVIDKFPISRPNLTFSTLTVSNMSPEDSSIYLCSVEDIILDQETQYFGPGTRLLVL.

This clonotype was counted many times. J is TRBJ1-1 and V is TRBV19; perhaps TRBD1 as D (6 bases). The length of the CDR3 is 15 residues. In germline, CDR1 is LNHDA, CDR2 SQIVND (reference sequence). V was shortened by 0 bases and J by 3 bases, with 11 bases between the two germline ends. In DNA, the CDR3 is TGTGCCAGTAGTATAGAAACGGGGGCGGACACTGAAGCTTTCTTT. It specifies CASSIETGADTEAFF.

This clonotype was detected many times. CDR3: CASSAPGQTQETQYF. The CDR3 bases are TGTGCCAGCAGCGCACCGGGACAAACTCAAGAGACCCAGTACTTC. This chain uses TRBV7-8 with TRBJ2-5; D perhaps matches TRBD1 (6 bases). Per the germline V gene, CDR1 is SGHVS and CDR2 is FQNEAQ. The V end was cut by 5 bases, the J end by 2 bases, with 15 bases between. This CDR3 region has 15 residues.

The rearrangement uses TRBV27 and TRBJ1-1; a weak D match, TRBD1 (5 bases). V shed 2 bases and J shed 6 bases, with 10 bases lying between them. This CDR3 spans 13 amino acids. Germline V gives CDR1 MNHEY, CDR2 SMNVEV (reference sequence). The CDR3 bases are TGTGCCAGCAGTTTAACCAGGGAAGCTGAAGCTTTCTTT. Protein sequence: CASSLTREAEAFF.

This clonotype was found many times. CDR3 DNA sequence: TGTGCCAGTAGTATTCCGGCGGGGGGCCTCACTGAAGCTTTCTTT. The encoded protein is CASSIPAGGLTEAFF. The chain has TRBV19 and TRBJ1-1; D is possibly TRBD1 (6 bases). Germline values: CDR1 LNHDA, CDR2 SQIVND (reference sequence). With 3 bases removed from V and 4 bases from J, the gap between germline ends came to 15 bases. The CDR3 loop spans 15 amino acids.

Only a few counts were recorded for this clonotype. This sequence joins TRBV6-1 and TRBJ1-6; D might be TRBD1 (5 bases). The CDR3 is 15 amino acids. V gave up 1 base and J gave up 8 bases, with 12 bases separating them. CDR1 and CDR2 from the germline V gene are MNHNS and SASEGT. In DNA form, the CDR3 reads TGTGCCAGCAGTGAAGGAGGGACTGACTATTCACCCCTCCACTTT. It translates to CASSEGGTDYSPLHF.

This clonotype was seen many times. This rearrangement joins TRBV6-6 to TRBJ2-7; D not certain. The V end lost 6 bases, the J end lost 0 bases, and 12 bases lay between the germline ends. CDR3 length: 14 amino acids. Germline loops: CDR1 MNHNY, CDR2 SVGAGI (reference sequence). CDR3 protein: CASRRGRDSYEQYF. The DNA for the CDR3 is TGTGCCAGCAGGAGAGGCAGAGACTCCTACGAGCAGTACTTC.

This clonotype has at least ten counts. The rearrangement uses TRBV29-1 and TRBJ2-5; 11 nucleotides align to TRBD2. Trimming at V came to 4 bases and at J to 3 bases, leaving 1 base not matched to a gene. CDR1 and CDR2 from the germline V gene are SQVTM and ANQGSEA. CDR3 length: 13 residues. The CDR3 DNA reads TGCAGCGTTGGGGGACTAGCGGAAGAGACCCAGTACTTC. It is translated as CSVGGLAEETQYF.

This clonotype was counted ten times or more. This chain connects TRBV29-1 to TRBJ1-1; D unresolved. The CDR3 runs to 13 residues. Deletions cut 1 base from V and 3 bases from J, with 9 bases between. CDR1 and CDR2 from the germline V gene are SQVTM and ANQGSEA. This CDR3 reads CSVEVFTDTEAFF. In nucleotides, the CDR3 is TGCAGCGTTGAAGTGTTCACGGACACTGAAGCTTTCTTT.